This TCR beta chain comes out of a study of shared clonotypes between healthy human individuals. It was CD45RO-negative cells, positively selected for CCR7, that made up naive CD8 cells, with terminally differentiated effector memory CD45RA+ cells excluded. Free of recent acute infections or vaccinations, the donors were healthy HIV-negative adults. The V gene's germline CDR1 is MNHEY and CDR2 SMNVEV (reference sequence). Trimming removed 4 bases from V and 2 bases from J, with 9 bases in between. CDR3 length: 13 residues. Profiled with immunoSEQ multiplex PCR; TCRdb holds only in-frame clones, not every one. The sample shows about 870,000 clones, roughly 92% of them seen only once.

The rearrangement links TRBV27 to TRBJ2-7; D gene uncertain. The specimen was naive CD8+ T cells sorted from blood. The clonotype comes from a man aged 25-45 years in good health. The CDR3 reads CASSYDETYEQYF. For the CDR3, the DNA is TGTGCCAGCAGTTACGACGAAACCTACGAGCAGTACTTC.